The clone carrying this T cell receptor beta chain was recorded many times. Template-switch 5'RACE cDNA synthesis added a 10-nucleotide unique molecular identifier. TCRdb itself ran the 5' RACE reads through MiXCR, one entry per CDR3 protein. The table has 85,000 to 110,000 distinct CDR3 sequences, approximately 11% seen once. This specimen comes from a study of neurological immune-mediated disorders. The time point here: longitudinal time-point 3. Unsorted libraries were prepared from 2 million PBMCs that had been stored at -80 C. Germline lookup yields CDR1 SQVTM and CDR2 ANQGSEA. V was pared by 0 bases and J by 7 bases, with 6 bases of the junction left unmatched. CDR3 length equals 14 residues.

This chain connects TRBV29-1 to TRBJ1-5; 7 nucleotides agree with TRBD1. The specimen sequenced was PBMCs. This receptor was identified in a female donor with HTLV-1-associated myelopathy (HAM/TSP). The CDR3 loop reads CSVEEGQGGQPQHF. CDR3 in DNA: TGCAGCGTTGAAGAAGGGCAGGGGGGGCAGCCCCAGCATTTT.